One and the same sample provided the 11 T cell receptor beta chains below, sequenced in a study of early T cells in non-severe SARS-CoV-2 infection. TCRdb re-analysed the 5' RACE reads in MiXCR, keeping a single row per CDR3 protein. The repertoire holds under 100,000 distinct CDR3 sequences, with 12% to 15% as singletons. Specimen: whole blood. The origin of the receptors is an adult who was a healthcare worker with PCR-confirmed SARS-CoV-2 infection or an uninfected control (not recorded which).

There are a few counts of this clonotype. The rearrangement joins TRBV9 to TRBJ2-1; possible D gene TRBD1, 6 bases. Germline CDR1 SGDLS, CDR2 YYNGEE. The CDR3 has 14 amino acids. V gave up 1 base and J gave up 8 bases, with 13 bases separating them. In nucleotides, the CDR3 is TGTGCCAGCAGCGTATCCACAGGGAAACATGAGCAGTTCTTC. Its translation: CASSVSTGKHEQFF.

In its sample, this clonotype was seen many times. V and J are TRBV30 and TRBJ1-3; 7 positions match TRBD1. There are 17 residues in the CDR3. CDR1 is GTSNPN and CDR2 is SVGIG in the germline V gene (reference sequence). The CDR3: CASTTFRGIGSGNTIYF. In DNA form, the CDR3 reads TGTGCTAGCACCACATTCAGGGGGATAGGCTCTGGAAACACCATATATTTT. The full variable domain, completed using reference TRBV30 and TRBJ1-3, is SQTIHQWPATLVQPVGSPLSLECTVEGTSNPNLYWYRQAAGRGLQLLFYSVGIGQISSEVPQNLSASRPQDRQFILSSKKLLLSDSGFYLCASTTFRGIGSGNTIYFGEGSWLTVV.

This clonotype was seen ten or more times. This chain joins TRBV5-5 and TRBJ1-6; tentative D call: TRBD1 (5 bases). This CDR3 has 15 amino acids. Germline CDR1 SGHKS, CDR2 YYEKEE (reference sequence). Trimming cost V 0 bases and J 10 bases, with 14 bases left between them. The CDR3 DNA is TGTGCCAGCAGCTTGGAGGGCAGGGATAGCTCACCCCTCCACTTT. Amino acids: CASSLEGRDSSPLHF.

This clonotype showed up just a few times. The chain uses TRBV2 and TRBJ2-3; D uncertain. Trimming took 3 bases from V and 2 from J, leaving 3 bases between them. The V gene's germline CDR1 is SNHLY and CDR2 FYNNEI. This CDR3 is 12 amino acids long. The CDR3 region is CASSDSTDTQYF. Here the CDR3 DNA reads TGTGCCAGCAGTGACTCCACAGATACGCAGTATTTT.

This clonotype was counted a few times. V gene TRBV6-1 combines with J gene TRBJ1-4, with unresolved D. Looked up from germline, CDR1 is MNHNS and CDR2 is SASEGT. With 7 bases removed from V and 7 bases from J, the gap between germline ends came to 16 bases. CDR3 length: 14 residues. CDR3 residues: CASTQPGPGEKLFF. The CDR3 DNA reads TGTGCCAGCACCCAGCCCGGGCCGGGTGAAAAACTGTTTTTT.

There are many counts of this clonotype. The rearrangement joins TRBV13 to TRBJ2-7, with TRBD1 as a possible D gene (6 bases). Germline V lookup: CDR1 PRHDT, CDR2 FYEKMQ (reference sequence). Trimming shortened V by 3 bases and J by 2 bases, and 8 bases separated the two germline ends. The CDR3 has 13 amino acids. Written as DNA, the CDR3 is TGTGCCAGCAGCTTGGACAGTCCCTACGAGCAGTACTTC. Translation gives CASSLDSPYEQYF.

This chain joins TRBV3-1 and TRBJ2-3, with 9 bases aligning to TRBD1. The V gene's germline CDR1 is LGHDT and CDR2 YNNKEL (reference sequence). The CDR3 length is 16 residues. V lost 4 bases to trimming and J lost 1 base; unmatched junction nucleotides: 6. CDR3 amino acids: CASSRTTGGGTDTQYF. CDR3 bases: TGTGCCAGCAGCCGAACAACAGGGGGCGGCACAGATACGCAGTATTTT.

This chain uses TRBV9 with TRBJ2-6; D gene unclear. Germline V gives CDR1 SGDLS, CDR2 YYNGEE. The CDR3 has 15 residues. Trimming removed 3 bases from V and 0 bases from J, with 7 bases in between. The CDR3 DNA sequence: TGTGCCAGCAGCGCTATGGGCTCTGGGGCCAACGTCCTGACTTTC. Its protein is CASSAMGSGANVLTF.

The chain employs TRBV20-1 and TRBJ2-3, with a possible D match to TRBD2 (6 bases). Germline CDR1 and CDR2: DFQATT and SNEGSKA (reference sequence). The V end was cut by 6 bases, the J end by 0 bases, with 13 bases between. This CDR3 has 14 amino acids. CDR3 sequence reads: CSAEKSGSTDTQYF. In DNA, the CDR3 is TGCAGTGCCGAAAAAAGCGGGAGCACAGATACGCAGTATTTT.

This chain joins TRBV4-2 and TRBJ2-7; D unresolved. There are 13 residues in the CDR3. Germline V lookup: CDR1 LGHNA, CDR2 YNFKEQ. V was shortened by 1 base and J by 0 bases, with 4 bases between the two germline ends. CDR3 amino acids: CASSQVNSYEQYF. The CDR3 DNA reads TGTGCCAGCAGCCAAGTTAACTCCTACGAGCAGTACTTC.

This clonotype was seen at least ten times. V usage is TRBV20-1 and J usage is TRBJ1-2, with D maybe TRBD1 (5 bases). Germline CDR1 and CDR2: DFQATT and SNEGSKA (reference sequence). The CDR3 contains 15 residues. V was trimmed by 0 bases and J by 5 bases, leaving 16 bases between them. CDR3 amino acids: CSARDFGAQRYGYTF. The CDR3, as DNA: TGCAGTGCTAGAGATTTCGGGGCTCAACGGTATGGCTACACCTTC.